These 14 T cell receptor beta chains came from one sample sequenced in a study of blood T cell repertoires in COVID-19. The table came from immunoSEQ multiplex PCR; TCRdb's copy has only in-frame clones and leaves some out. Found here are 150,000 to 200,000 clones, around four fifths of them singletons; the top ten hold approximately 8.1%. Sequenced input: peripheral blood. The receptors here all came from a woman of 80 years or more with COVID-19, enrolled during active disease.

V gene TRBV9 combines with J gene TRBJ2-7, with 10 bases fitting TRBD2. This CDR3 has 14 residues. J gave up 2 bases and V 1 base, and 0 bases lay outside the gene matches. Per the germline V gene, CDR1 is SGDLS and CDR2 is YYNGEE. CDR3 DNA sequence: TGTGCCAGCAGCGTACTAGCGGGAGCCTACGAGCAGTACTTC. Encoded protein: CASSVLAGAYEQYF.

The rearrangement uses TRBV9 and TRBJ2-7; D unclear. Trimming removed 0 bases at V and 3 bases at J, with 10 bases between. From germline, CDR1 is SGDLS and CDR2 YYNGEE. CDR3 length: 14 amino acids. The CDR3 spells CASSVGGQDYEQYF. Here the CDR3 DNA reads TGTGCCAGCAGCGTAGGTGGGCAGGACTACGAGCAGTACTTC.

This rearrangement joins TRBV3-1 (or the pseudogene TRBV3-2) to TRBJ1-5; possibly TRBD1 for D (5 bases). The CDR3 extends over 14 amino acids. The V end lost 1 base, the J end lost 3 bases, and 7 bases lay between the germline ends. CDR1 is LGHDT, CDR2 YNNKEL, per germline (reference sequence). The CDR3: CASSQATDNQPQHF. The CDR3 DNA is TGTGCCAGCAGCCAAGCGACAGACAATCAGCCCCAGCATTTT.

This sequence joins TRBV2 and TRBJ2-6; TRBD1 matches 8 bases. The trim removed 6 bases at V and 4 bases at J, leaving 14 bases unmatched. Germline V gives CDR1 SNHLY, CDR2 FYNNEI. The CDR3 loop spans 18 amino acids. In DNA form, the CDR3 reads TGTGCCAGCAGCGACCCTAGGACAGGGCCCTTCGGGGCCAACGTCCTGACTTTC. It codes for CASSDPRTGPFGANVLTF. The full variable domain, completed using reference TRBV2 and TRBJ2-6, is EPEVTQTPSHQVTQMGQEVILRCVPISNHLYFYWYRQILGQKVEFLVSFYNNEISEKSEIFDDQFSVERPDGSNFTLKIRSTKLEDSAMYFCASSDPRTGPFGANVLTFGAGSRLTVL.

V is TRBV25-1 and J is TRBJ2-1, with D unclear. Germline CDR1 MGHDK, CDR2 SYGVNS. The CDR3 has 14 amino acids. V was pared by 2 bases and J by 3 bases, with 8 bases between. The CDR3 DNA follows: TGTGCCAGCAGTGAAGATCAGCGCTACAATGAGCAGTTCTTC. Translation: CASSEDQRYNEQFF.

This clone has just one count. This sequence joins TRBV7-8 and TRBJ1-1, with 9 positions matching TRBD1. Per germline, CDR1 SGHVS and CDR2 FQNEAQ. This CDR3 spans 14 amino acids. The junction had 12 bases not matched to a gene; V was cut back by 5 bases and J by 11 bases. The CDR3 reads CASSPRDRVRGAFF. CDR3 nucleotide sequence: TGTGCCAGCAGCCCCCGGGACAGGGTTCGGGGGGCTTTCTTT.

The gene calls are TRBV20-1 and TRBJ1-1; D may be TRBD1 (6 bases). The CDR3 extends over 14 amino acids. The V end was cut by 3 bases, the J end by 1 base, with 12 bases between. Germline CDR1 and CDR2: DFQATT and SNEGSKA (reference sequence). The CDR3 loop reads CSASPSTGNTEAFF. As DNA, the CDR3 is TGCAGTGCTAGTCCCTCGACAGGGAACACTGAAGCTTTCTTT.

The chain recombines TRBV6-5 with TRBJ1-3, with TRBD1 matching 7 bases. CDR3 size: 14 residues. Looked up from germline, CDR1 is MNHEY and CDR2 is SVGAGI. V gave up 7 bases and J gave up 5 bases; unmatched junction bases: 8. This CDR3 reads CASNTGVSRNTIYF. The CDR3 DNA sequence: TGTGCCAGCAACACAGGGGTTTCTAGAAACACCATATATTTT.

The chain links TRBV27 to TRBJ2-2; TRBD1 aligns across 8 bases. Germline V gene lookup returns CDR1 MNHEY and CDR2 SMNVEV (reference sequence). The CDR3 totals 15 residues. V lost 2 bases and J lost 4; bases outside the gene matches: 3. The CDR3 DNA follows: TGTGCCAGCAGTTTACCCCAGGGGGCCACCGGGGAGCTGTTTTTT. Its protein product is CASSLPQGATGELFF.

The rearrangement links TRBV6-5 to TRBJ1-1; D is uncertain. V dropped 6 bases and J dropped 4 bases, with 15 bases sitting between them. There are 14 residues in the CDR3. CDR1 and CDR2 from the germline V gene are MNHEY and SVGAGI. The CDR3: CASSRDGRTTEAFF. In nucleotides, the CDR3 is TGTGCCAGCAGCCGCGACGGGAGAACCACTGAAGCTTTCTTT.

The chain recombines TRBV12-5 with TRBJ2-7; 7 nucleotides agree with TRBD2. The CDR3 consists of 18 residues. Germline CDR1 is LGHNT and CDR2 is FRNRAP. With 4 bases clipped from V and 2 bases from J, the junction kept 17 bases outside the gene matches. Here the CDR3 DNA reads TGTGCTAGTGGTTCCCCCTACGCCACGGGGACTATTACCTACGAGCAGTACTTC. This codes for CASGSPYATGTITYEQYF.

This chain uses TRBV7-8 with TRBJ1-1; possible D gene TRBD1, 6 bases. The CDR3 runs to 15 residues. V lost 4 bases, J lost 1 base, and 13 bases lay in between. The germline CDR1 and CDR2 sequences are SGHVS and FQNEAQ. CDR3: CASSWRGQTNTEAFF. As DNA, the CDR3 is TGTGCCAGCAGCTGGCGTGGACAGACGAACACTGAAGCTTTCTTT.

The chain is built from TRBV28 and TRBJ1-4; 7 nucleotides match TRBD1. The germline gives CDR1 MDHEN, CDR2 SYDVKM. This CDR3 is built from 14 residues. The J segment lost 7 bases and the V segment lost 3 bases, leaving 5 bases of the junction unmatched. The CDR3 protein is CASSLGDRSEKLFF. The CDR3 coding sequence is TGTGCCAGCAGTTTGGGGGACAGATCTGAAAAACTGTTTTTT.

This clone was seen a handful of times. The chain is built from TRBV10-3 and TRBJ1-5; possible D gene TRBD1, 5 bases. CDR1 is ENHRY, CDR2 SYGVKD, per germline. V shed 3 bases and J shed 7 bases, with 10 bases lying between them. The CDR3 has 13 residues. CDR3 bases: TGTGCCATCAGTGAAGGGGTGTCGCAGCCCCAGCATTTT. It translates to CAISEGVSQPQHF.